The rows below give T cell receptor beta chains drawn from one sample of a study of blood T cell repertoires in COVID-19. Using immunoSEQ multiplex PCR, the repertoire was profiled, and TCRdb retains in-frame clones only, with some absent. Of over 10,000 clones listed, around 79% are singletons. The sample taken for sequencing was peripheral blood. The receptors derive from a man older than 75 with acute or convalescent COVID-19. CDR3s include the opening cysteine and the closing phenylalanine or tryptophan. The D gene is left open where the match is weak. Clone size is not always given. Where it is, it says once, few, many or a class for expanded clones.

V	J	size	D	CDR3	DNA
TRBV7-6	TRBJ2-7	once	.	CASSLGGGLYYEQYF	TGTGCCAGCAGCTTAGGTGGGGGACTCTACTACGAGCAGTACTTC
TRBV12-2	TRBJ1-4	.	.	CASRSDLGAVDEKLFF	TGTGCAAGTCGCTCAGACCTAGGGGCGGTGGATGAAAAACTGTTTTTT
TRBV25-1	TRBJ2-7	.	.	CASSPTARVFYEQYF	TGTGCCAGCAGTCCCACCGCCAGGGTGTTTTACGAGCAGTACTTC
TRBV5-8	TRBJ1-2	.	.	CATKRSGANYGYTF	TGTGCCACCAAACGGTCTGGAGCTAACTATGGCTACACCTTC
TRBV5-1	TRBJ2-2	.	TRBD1	CASRGQGDTGELFF	TGCGCCAGCCGGGGACAGGGGGACACCGGGGAGCTGTTTTTT
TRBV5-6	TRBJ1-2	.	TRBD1	CASGRQGASGYTF	TGTGCCAGCGGACGACAGGGTGCATCTGGCTACACCTTC
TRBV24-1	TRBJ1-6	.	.	CATSDFRGNSYYNSPLHF	TGTGCCACCAGTGACTTCCGAGGAAACTCCTATTATAATTCACCCCTCCACTTT
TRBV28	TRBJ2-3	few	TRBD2	CASSFLAGGHTDTQYF	TGTGCCAGCAGTTTTCTAGCGGGGGGACACACAGATACGCAGTATTTT
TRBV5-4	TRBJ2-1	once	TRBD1	CASSPPRQGGYNEQFF	TGTGCCAGCAGTCCGCCCAGACAGGGTGGTTACAATGAGCAGTTCTTC
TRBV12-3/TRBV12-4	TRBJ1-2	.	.	CASSAWGGYGYTF	TGTGCCAGCAGTGCGTGGGGCGGCTATGGCTACACCTTC
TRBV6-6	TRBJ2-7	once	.	CASSYGEYEQYF	TGTGCCAGCAGTTACGGAGAATACGAGCAGTACTTC
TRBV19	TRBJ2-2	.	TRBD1	CASSPPRGMVIGELFF	TGTGCCAGTAGTCCTCCCAGGGGGATGGTCATCGGGGAGCTGTTTTTT
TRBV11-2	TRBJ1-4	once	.	CASSPPAGANEKLFF	TGTGCCAGCAGCCCACCAGCCGGAGCTAATGAAAAACTGTTTTTT
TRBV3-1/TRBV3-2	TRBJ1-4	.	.	CASSQEGASIRKLFF	TGTGCCAGCAGCCAAGAAGGGGCGTCGATCAGGAAACTGTTTTTT
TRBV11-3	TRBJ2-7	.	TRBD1	CASSLGTGGSMQYF	TGTGCCAGCAGCTTAGGGACAGGGGGCTCAATGCAGTACTTC
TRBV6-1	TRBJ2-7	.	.	CASSDAGQILYEQYF	TGTGCCAGCAGTGACGCCGGACAGATCCTCTACGAGCAGTACTTC
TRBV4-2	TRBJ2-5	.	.	CASSQQHLGGAQVGDF	TGTGCCAGCAGCCAACAACACCTGGGGGGGGCCCAGGTAGGGGACTTC
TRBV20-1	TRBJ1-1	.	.	CSASSGNTEAFF	TGCAGTGCTAGTTCAGGGAACACTGAAGCTTTCTTT
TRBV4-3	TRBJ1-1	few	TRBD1	CASSPQGVSSEAFF	TGCGCCAGCAGCCCCCAGGGGGTTTCAAGTGAAGCTTTCTTT
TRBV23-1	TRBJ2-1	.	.	CASSQRPRDNEQFF	TGCGCCAGCAGTCAAAGGCCCAGGGACAATGAGCAGTTCTTC
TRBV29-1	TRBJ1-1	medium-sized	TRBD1	CSVEVGQGVEAFF	TGCAGCGTTGAAGTGGGACAGGGGGTTGAAGCTTTCTTT
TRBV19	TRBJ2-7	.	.	CASSGHRSYEQYF	TGTGCCAGTAGTGGACACCGTTCCTACGAGCAGTACTTC
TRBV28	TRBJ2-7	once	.	CASSLGPAREQYF	TGTGCCAGCAGCCTGGGGCCGGCTAGGGAGCAGTACTTC
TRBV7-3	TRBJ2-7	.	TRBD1	CASSMTGTGYEQYF	TGTGCCAGCAGCATGACAGGGACGGGCTACGAGCAGTACTTC
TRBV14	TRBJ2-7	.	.	CASSQETEWPYEQYF	TGTGCCAGCAGCCAAGAAACAGAGTGGCCCTACGAGCAGTACTTC
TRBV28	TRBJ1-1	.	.	CASTLGGTEAFF	TGTGCCAGCACCCTGGGGGGGACTGAAGCTTTCTTT
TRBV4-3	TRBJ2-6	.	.	CASSQDPSTGLWGANVLTF	TGCGCCAGCAGCCAAGACCCTTCGACAGGCCTCTGGGGGGCCAACGTCCTGACTTTC
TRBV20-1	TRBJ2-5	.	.	CSASTDQETQYF	TGCAGTGCTAGTACAGACCAAGAGACCCAGTACTTC
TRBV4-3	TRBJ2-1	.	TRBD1	CASSQTLDRGNNEQFF	TGCGCCAGCAGCCAAACCTTGGACAGGGGGAACAATGAGCAGTTCTTC
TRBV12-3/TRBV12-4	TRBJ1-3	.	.	CASSFREGNTIYF	TGTGCCAGCAGTTTTCGGGAGGGAAACACCATATATTTT
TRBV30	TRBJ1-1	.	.	CAWSAPGREGTEAFF	TGTGCCTGGAGTGCCCCGGGCAGGGAGGGGACTGAAGCTTTCTTT
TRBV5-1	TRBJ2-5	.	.	CASSLGLEGKTQYF	TGCGCCAGCAGCTTGGGTCTAGAGGGCAAGACCCAGTACTTC
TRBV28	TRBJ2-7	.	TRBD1	CAIADRRDRGSYEQYF	TGTGCCATCGCCGATCGACGGGACAGGGGTTCCTACGAGCAGTACTTC
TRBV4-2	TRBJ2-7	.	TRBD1	CASSQPDREAHEQYF	TGTGCCAGCAGCCAACCGGACAGGGAGGCCCACGAGCAGTACTTC
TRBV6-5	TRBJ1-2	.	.	CASMDTLWGYTF	TGTGCCAGCATGGACACCCTGTGGGGCTACACCTTC
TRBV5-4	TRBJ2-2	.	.	CASTRAGIDTGELFF	TGTGCCAGCACTAGGGCAGGGATTGACACCGGGGAGCTGTTTTTT
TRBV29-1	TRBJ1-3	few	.	CSVAPPGEGNTIYF	TGCAGCGTTGCCCCCCCAGGCGAAGGAAACACCATATATTTT
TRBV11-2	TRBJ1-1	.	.	CASSSFPNTEAFF	TGTGCCAGCAGCTCGTTTCCGAACACTGAAGCTTTCTTT
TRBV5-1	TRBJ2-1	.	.	CASSRLADSYNEQFF	TGCGCCAGCAGCCGCCTGGCAGACTCCTACAATGAGCAGTTCTTC
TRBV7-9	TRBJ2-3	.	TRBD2	CASSLLAGGLADTQYF	TGTGCCAGCAGCTTATTAGCGGGGGGGCTTGCAGATACGCAGTATTTT
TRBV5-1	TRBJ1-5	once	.	CASSFAPGSAQPQHF	TGCGCCAGCAGCTTCGCCCCGGGTTCCGCTCAGCCCCAGCATTTT
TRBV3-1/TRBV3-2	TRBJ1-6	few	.	CASSPLQDLLVALHF	TGTGCCAGCAGCCCGTTACAGGACCTCCTGGTGGCCCTCCACTTT
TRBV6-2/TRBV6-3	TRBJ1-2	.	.	CASSYSPIGVYGYTF	TGTGCCAGCAGTTACTCGCCTATAGGAGTCTATGGCTACACCTTC
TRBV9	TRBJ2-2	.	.	CASSPQGGSTGELFF	TGTGCCAGCAGCCCTCAGGGGGGAAGTACCGGGGAGCTGTTTTTT
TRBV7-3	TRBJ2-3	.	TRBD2	CASSLRFRGGGTDTQYF	TGTGCCAGCAGCTTAAGATTTCGCGGGGGGGGCACAGATACGCAGTATTTT
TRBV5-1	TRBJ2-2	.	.	CASSLVSNTGELFF	TGCGCCAGCAGCTTGGTCTCCAACACCGGGGAGCTGTTTTTT
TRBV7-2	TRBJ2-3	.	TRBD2	CASSFAAGVQADTQYF	TGTGCCAGCAGCTTTGCAGCGGGGGTCCAGGCAGATACGCAGTATTTT
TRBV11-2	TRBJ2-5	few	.	CASSHLLVNQETQYF	TGTGCCAGCAGCCACCTCCTAGTAAACCAAGAGACCCAGTACTTC
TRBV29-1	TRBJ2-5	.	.	CSGEDRQETQYF	TGCAGCGGGGAGGACCGCCAAGAGACCCAGTACTTC
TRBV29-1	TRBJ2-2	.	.	CSVARSEGGLDTGELFF	TGCAGCGTTGCCCGGTCCGAGGGCGGTCTCGACACCGGGGAGCTGTTTTTT
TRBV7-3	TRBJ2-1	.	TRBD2	CASSSSGGNNEQFF	TGTGCCAGCAGCTCTAGCGGGGGGAACAATGAGCAGTTCTTC
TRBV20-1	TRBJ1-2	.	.	CSVGLSTGYTF	TGCAGTGTCGGTCTGTCTACTGGCTACACCTTC
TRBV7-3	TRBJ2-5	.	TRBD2	CASSLLAGDQETQYF	TGTGCCAGCAGCTTATTAGCGGGGGACCAAGAGACCCAGTACTTC
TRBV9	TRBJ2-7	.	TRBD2	CASSVGSGANSYEQYF	TGTGCCAGCAGCGTTGGTAGCGGGGCTAACTCCTACGAGCAGTACTTC